This T cell receptor beta chain was obtained from a study of graft-versus-host responses after intestinal transplantation. The wider study: Each recipient received a multivisceral, liver-intestinal, or isolated intestinal graft.

With 2 bases clipped from V and 3 bases from J, the junction kept 2 bases outside the gene matches. This CDR3 contains 15 residues. CDR1 LNHDA and CDR2 SQIVND come from the germline V gene (reference sequence). Assay used: immunoSEQ multiplex PCR; TCRdb lists only in-frame clones, some missing. The data show under 100,000 clones, with 85% to 95% seen just once and about 0.4% held by the top ten. In regard to this clone: Its antigen is not known.

This chain uses TRBV19 with TRBJ2-1; the match to TRBD2 covers 9 bases. The source material was unstimulated CD8+ T cells sorted from spleen or lymph node cells, sampled before transplant. The receptor was isolated from a human donor who was the organ donor for an intestinal transplant. CDR3 residues: CASSILAGFYNEQFF. The CDR3 coding sequence is TGTGCCAGTAGTATACTAGCGGGGTTCTACAATGAGCAGTTCTTC.